One sample yielded the 18 T cell receptor beta chains listed below, sequenced in a study of blood T cells in healthy people across ages (dated by TCRdb to between 2015 and 2016). The library was prepared using 5' RACE. A second PCR of about 6 to 12 cycles was run with a J-beta primer mix and a sample-barcoded 5' primer. Using fastp trimming at Q25 and MiXCR clonotype assembly, TCRdb reanalyzed the public sequencing data and kept in-frame beta chains. All rows with the same CDR3 protein become a single entry with the most common DNA and genes. A total of fewer than 2 million distinct CDR3 sequences appear in this sample, roughly two fifths of them only once. The top ten constitute approximately 22% of the sample. The material sequenced was blood. Source of these receptors: a human donor in good health.

The chain is built from TRBV10-3 and TRBJ2-3; 8 bases map to TRBD1. V shed 10 bases and J 5 bases; nucleotides not matched to a gene: 11. From germline, CDR1 is ENHRY and CDR2 SYGVKD. The CDR3 covers 14 residues. The chain's CDR3 is CATAPGTGLDTQYF. The CDR3 coding sequence is TGTGCCACCGCGCCCGGGACAGGCCTAGATACGCAGTATTTT.

Details on this clonotype: Sequence at one end of the junction differs from germline and may be a read error. The chain links TRBV7-9 to TRBJ1-1; D is uncertain. This CDR3 comprises 12 residues. The germline gives CDR1 SEHNR, CDR2 FQNEAQ (reference sequence). The DNA of the CDR3 is TGTGCCATCAGCCCTGAGCACGCTGAAGCTTTCTTT. Residues: CAISPEHAEAFF.

Only a few counts were recorded for this clonotype. This chain links TRBV20-1 with TRBJ2-3; D remains unclear. Germline-derived CDR1 and CDR2 are DFQATT and SNEGSKA (reference sequence). The CDR3 extends over 12 amino acids. Trimming shortened V by 1 base and J by 6 bases, and 8 bases separated the two germline ends. Written as DNA, the CDR3 is TGCAGTGCTAGAGTCCGCCGCGATACGCAGTATTTT. The encoded protein is CSARVRRDTQYF.

The V and J genes are TRBV7-9 and TRBJ2-1; 11 positions match TRBD2. V trimming: 5 bases; J trimming: 9 bases; junction bases outside the gene matches: 9. Germline V gene data show CDR1 as SEHNR and CDR2 as FQNEAQ (reference sequence). The CDR3 runs 15 residues. DNA of the CDR3: TGTGCCAGCAGCCGCATAGCGGGGGGGCCGGGTGAGCAGTTCTTC. Protein sequence: CASSRIAGGPGEQFF.

The J gene is TRBJ2-7, the V gene TRBV12-3 or TRBV12-4; D ambiguous. Trimming left V 6 bases short and J 7 bases short, with 19 bases between. The CDR3 covers 14 residues. This chain's CDR3 is CASSPKSGYGEQYF. The DNA of the CDR3 is TGTGCCAGCAGCCCGAAATCCGGTTACGGGGAGCAGTACTTC.

In nucleotides, the CDR3 is TGCAGTGCTAGGACAGGGGAAGGGTATGGCTACACCTTC. Translated: CSARTGEGYGYTF. The rearrangement uses TRBV20-1 and TRBJ1-2, with TRBD1 matching 8 bases. This CDR3 comprises 13 residues. Germline CDR1 DFQATT, CDR2 SNEGSKA (reference sequence). After removal of 3 bases from V and 5 bases from J, the junction contained 5 bases not matched to a gene.

This clonotype occurred a few times. The rearrangement uses TRBV11-1 and TRBJ1-5; D not certain. CDR1 and CDR2 from the germline V gene are SGHAT and FQDESV (reference sequence). CDR3 length: 15 amino acids. V dropped 0 bases and J dropped 3 bases, with 9 bases sitting between them. The chain's CDR3 is CASSLADGPNQPQHF. The CDR3 nucleotides read TGTGCCAGCAGCTTAGCGGACGGCCCCAATCAGCCCCAGCATTTT.

V gene TRBV4-1 combines with J gene TRBJ1-4; D is perhaps TRBD1 (6 bases). Germline V gene lookup returns CDR1 MGHRA and CDR2 YSYEKL. V lost 2 bases to trimming and J lost 5 bases, with 12 bases between them. The CDR3 runs 15 residues. The CDR3 nucleotides read TGCGCCAGCAGCCAATTACAGGGTCCCAATGAAAAACTGTTTTTT. Translation gives CASSQLQGPNEKLFF.

This clonotype is a singleton in its sample. J is TRBJ2-4 and V is TRBV27; D is ambiguous. The CDR3 extends over 14 amino acids. The germline V gene encodes CDR1 MNHEY and CDR2 SMNVEV (reference sequence). V shed 4 bases and J shed 13 bases, with 20 bases lying between them. The CDR3 reads CASSSSRGTEIQYF. Here the CDR3 DNA reads TGTGCCAGCAGTTCGTCTCGAGGTACTGAAATCCAGTACTTC.

This clonotype has only one observation. CDR3 in amino acids: CASSEWRANYGYTF. The CDR3 DNA sequence: TGTGCCAGCAGTGAATGGAGGGCTAACTATGGCTACACCTTC. The chain carries TRBV2 and TRBJ1-2; no clear D gene. V shed 2 bases and J shed 0 bases, with 7 bases lying between them. The CDR3 has 14 amino acids. Germline loops: CDR1 SNHLY, CDR2 FYNNEI.

The chain has TRBV20-1 and TRBJ1-4; TRBD1 agrees at 9 bases. CDR3 size: 14 residues. Germline assignment: CDR1 DFQATT and CDR2 SNEGSKA (reference sequence). V lost 6 bases and J lost 1; bases outside the gene matches: 3. CDR3 in amino acids: CSASTGGTNEKLFF. For the CDR3, the DNA is TGCAGTGCGTCGACAGGGGGAACTAATGAAAAACTGTTTTTT.

This chain uses TRBV19 with TRBJ1-2; D gene unclear. CDR1 is LNHDA, CDR2 SQIVND, per germline (reference sequence). This CDR3 is 13 amino acids long. The V end lost 6 bases, the J end lost 4 bases, and 12 bases lay between the germline ends. CDR3 protein: CASSMSITYGYTF. The CDR3 DNA sequence: TGTGCCAGTAGCATGAGTATTACCTATGGCTACACCTTC.

This chain uses TRBV2 with TRBJ2-3; tentative D call: TRBD1 (5 bases). CDR3 length: 13 amino acids. Germline CDR1 reads SNHLY; CDR2 reads FYNNEI. Trimming cost V 7 bases and J 2 bases, with 10 bases left between them. Here the CDR3 DNA reads TGTGCCAGCAAGGCAGGGTTCACAGATACGCAGTATTTT. Amino acids: CASKAGFTDTQYF.

The V gene is TRBV7-2, the J gene TRBJ2-1, with a tentative D call TRBD2 (6 bases). The germline gives CDR1 SGHTA, CDR2 FQGNSA. V was cut by 5 bases and J by 5 bases, with 13 bases left in between. CDR3 length: 14 amino acids. The CDR3 sequence is CASSPWPGDNEQFF. CDR3 in DNA: TGTGCCAGCAGCCCATGGCCGGGGGACAATGAGCAGTTCTTC.

Here the CDR3 reads CASSLSGTGINEQFF. The CDR3 DNA reads TGTGCCAGCAGCTTATCCGGGACAGGGATAAATGAGCAGTTCTTC. This chain uses TRBV7-2 with TRBJ2-1; TRBD1 matches 9 bases. V shed 2 bases, J shed 7 bases, and the junction held 6 bases outside the gene matches. Germline V gene sequence: CDR1 SGHTA, CDR2 FQGNSA. The CDR3 has 15 amino acids.

A few counts support this clonotype. The rearrangement links TRBV7-9 to TRBJ2-1, with 8 bases fitting TRBD2. Germline V gene sequence: CDR1 SEHNR, CDR2 FQNEAQ (reference sequence). The CDR3 runs to 16 residues. The ends lost 7 bases at V and 1 base at J; junction bases unmatched: 9. The DNA of the CDR3 is TGTGCCAGCATCCTCAGGGCGGGGGGTTCCTACAATGAGCAGTTCTTC. Translation gives CASILRAGGSYNEQFF.

This clonotype was seen a handful of times. J is TRBJ1-1 and V is TRBV11-2; tentatively, D is TRBD1 (5 bases). The CDR3 extends over 16 amino acids. The V end was cut by 1 base, the J end by 3 bases, with 15 bases between. Germline V gene lookup returns CDR1 SGHAT and CDR2 FQNNGV. The CDR3 bases are TGTGCCAGCAGCTTAGCGTGGGGGGAGTTTTACACTGAAGCTTTCTTT. Protein: CASSLAWGEFYTEAFF.

The rearrangement joins TRBV29-1 to TRBJ1-2, with D unresolved. Trimming took off 1 base at V and 4 bases at J, with 10 bases between the two ends. This CDR3 has 13 amino acids. Germline CDR1 is SQVTM and CDR2 is ANQGSEA. As DNA, the CDR3 is TGCAGCGTTGAAGCGGGGTTGGGCTATGGCTACACCTTC. Amino acid sequence: CSVEAGLGYGYTF. Variable domain in full (rest from reference TRBV29-1 and TRBJ1-2): SAVISQKPSRDICQRGTSLTIQCQVDSQVTMMFWYRQQPGQSLTLIATANQGSEATYESGFVIDKFPISRPNLTFSTLTVSNMSPEDSSIYLCSVEAGLGYGYTFGSGTRLTVV.